This TCR beta chain was sequenced in a study of cytomegalovirus exposure and HLA in healthy donors (dated by TCRdb to 2015 to 2018). About the full investigation: An earlier analysis of roughly 500 of the donors reported approximately 290 Gb of sequence data and approximately 110 million unique TCR beta sequences from roughly 200 million T cells. Across 398 genotyped donors of the cohort, an average of about 240,000 unique TCR beta nucleotide sequences per donor were sequenced, and roughly 17% of those sequences were non-productive. Donor age, sex, ethnicity and CMV serostatus were compiled alongside the repertoire data. The number of donors typed differed by locus, with roughly 629-640 for A, B, C, DRB1 and DQB1, around 520 for DQA1, 600 to 610 for DPA1, and around 430 for DPB1. The genetic ancestry cluster associated with self-reported Caucasian donors included about 81% of the roughly 410 genotyped donors. In a later genetic analysis, genome-wide SNP genotypes for about three fifths of the roughly 670 donors were used, and that subset was treated as a discovery cohort. An early release that covered 500 to 800 HLA-typed donors contained about 300 gigabases of sequencing data and 80 million or so unique TCR sequences. The later analysis used no new phenotypic data to find candidate immune exposures, relying instead on TCR beta sequences and their occurrence across donors. All discovery cohort repertoires had been generated on a single sequencing platform. HLA typing covered class I and class II loci at four-digit resolution. An earlier analysis of 587 of the donors used high-throughput TCR beta sequencing to judge whether each TCR beta V gene segment behaved as functional or pseudogenic. The study used immunosequencing to profile the T cell repertoires of some 600 subjects and linked those repertoires to cytomegalovirus serostatus. Because of strong linkage in the cohort, roughly five DR-DQ haplotypes were treated as single units for association and clustering. The study aimed to test whether signatures of past pathogen exposure could be identified by cataloging public T cell receptors. A separate validation cohort of roughly 130 different subjects was used in addition to the 666-subject first cohort. To study patterns of TCR occurrence, a later analysis re-analyzed previously published TCR beta repertoires from just over 650 donors and added high-resolution HLA genotyping. The study combined high-throughput TCR immunosequencing, statistical association of individual TCRs with disease status, and machine learning to predict cytomegalovirus infection status.

Trimming takes 6 bases from V and 3 bases from J, and the germline ends sit 17 bases apart. CDR1 and CDR2 (SGHVT, SQSDAQ) derive from the germline V gene. The CDR3 has 16 amino acids, counting the end cysteine and phenylalanine. The CDR3 DNA has 48 bases and is translated from base 1. Study-wide conclusions, independent of this receptor: While some public TCRs were present in many individuals, most TCR sequences turned up only very rarely across donors. Specific HLA alleles were associated with 15,000 to 20,000 TCR beta sequences at a false discovery rate of 0.05 in a later analysis. A later analysis found that HLA-associated TCR beta chains were more clonally expanded and had lower generation probabilities than equally common non-associated chains. In vitro tests confirmed that a few of the cytomegalovirus-associated TCR beta chains recognize cytomegalovirus antigens. Some IMGT-functional V segments, including TRBV6-2 and TRBV6-3, could not be distinguished by the 87-base-pair reads and were therefore excluded. The classifier was reported to diagnose cytomegalovirus status with high specificity and sensitivity in both the original and validation cohorts. Because HLA typing was missing for some donors at each locus, association tests included only the typed subset. CMV serostatus was the only immune exposure information available for the cohort. Correlated functional status among segregating V segments might reflect linkage disequilibrium, but an unknown experimental factor could not be ruled out. This cohort had only TCR beta chains sequenced, and the lack of alpha or paired-chain data limited which features could be detected. Compared with the roughly 700-donor mean, donors in an Asian-associated ancestry cluster had fewer N-insertions in productive TCRs, according to a later genetic analysis. Roughly uniform sequencing depth across donors was assumed in presence/absence analyses, although this assumption may not hold. When HLA alleles, especially DR and DQ, strongly co-occurred, attributing TCR associations to individual alleles was difficult. According to a later analysis, most CMV-associated TCR beta chains appeared to be HLA-restricted, and the HLA associations seemed to be driven largely by CMV exposure. According to a later analysis, TCR association rates differed among HLA loci, with DRB1 alleles showing the most associated TCRs and HLA-C alleles showing the fewest. A further reported finding was that TCR beta sequences accurately predicted the HLA-A and HLA-B alleles for most subjects in the first cohort. The authors suggested that the approach could potentially be extended to other disease states and immunological phenotypes. V-gene and J-gene trimming of TCR beta chains was associated with a missense DCLRE1C variant in a later genetic analysis, and the association was replicated in an independent cohort. Because counts were too low, 15 to 20 rarely observed V segments, including chromosome 9 orphons, were left out of the earlier analysis of some 640 of the donors. A cluster of highly shared sequence variants was judged likely to represent a technical artifact of the sequencing pipeline. A total of fewer than 200 TCR beta chains were listed by the study as associated with cytomegalovirus. A later analysis reported that several top co-occurrence clusters appeared linked to parvovirus B19, influenza, CMV and Epstein-Barr virus. Broadly in line with IMGT annotations, most TCR beta V segments showed up in productive rearrangements about 87% or about 30% of the time in an earlier analysis of 587 of the donors.

The cohort was made up of around 720 healthy bone marrow donors. At the time of sampling, every cohort member was nominally healthy, though immune exposures that went unrecorded were likely present. The donor was CMV seropositive and belonged to the group of 250 to 300 seropositive cohort members. Every donor gave a peripheral blood sample, and the peripheral blood mononuclear cells from that sample were used for TCR beta sequencing. The Qiagen DNeasy Blood Extraction Kit was used to extract genomic DNA from the blood cell samples. In the case of this clone: This clone's antigen is unknown. Base-call qualities are not available, and no considerably larger clone is one nucleotide away.

Receptor amplification or capture employed the immunoSEQ multiplex PCR assay. For the multiplex PCR, a mixture combining 60 forward primers for TCR Vbeta segments and 13 reverse primers for TCR Jbeta segments was used. The CDR3 region of rearranged TCR beta genes was amplified from genomic DNA by a multiplex PCR assay. The Illumina HiSeq System was used to sequence the amplified TCR beta libraries as 87-base-pair reads. The paper's processing steps were these. A later analysis tallied around 80 million unique TCR beta chains across the 650 to 750 repertoires, and around 9.9 million of those chains were shared by two or more donors. A nearest-neighbor algorithm error-corrected the raw reads and collapsed the reads into unique sequences, merging closely related sequences to remove PCR and sequencing errors. To assign V, D and J gene segments, CDR3 sequences were aligned to IMGT reference sequences. For a sequence to be retained, a match of at least six nucleotides to both a V gene segment and a J gene segment was required. A rearrangement counted as productive if the CDR3 had no stop codons and remained in frame with V and J, and every other rearrangement counted as non-productive. CDR3 was defined by IMGT convention, running from the second conserved V-encoded cysteine to the conserved J-encoded phenylalanine. In an earlier analysis of 587 of the donors, sequences lacking an unambiguous match to a single V gene segment were excluded. An earlier analysis of some 500 of the donors classified V segments as functional when productive rearrangements were above 56.7% and as segregating when the standard deviation between donors was above 5%. To diagnose cytomegalovirus status from the catalog of TCR beta chain sequences, a statistical classification framework was built. V and J gene assignment, in a later analysis, came from comparing TCR nucleotide sequences with IMGT/GENE-DB human TR gene sequences. The TCRdist pipeline was used in a later analysis to assign CDR3 sequences and most-parsimonious VDJ recombination scenarios. In a later analysis, every TCR beta chain was defined by the combination of its CDR3 amino acid sequence and its V-gene family, and reads without a unique V-gene family were dropped. In a later analysis, nearly 600 highly shared, low-generation-probability nucleotide sequences were removed to address suspected cross-contamination and a sequencing artifact. A later analysis calculated a clonal expansion index for each public chain from normalized within-repertoire ranks of inferred template counts. In a later analysis, generation probabilities were computed with a VDJ recombination model fitted to out-of-frame rearrangements, and the resulting probabilities were checked against IGoR. Hypergeometric tests were used in a later analysis to score TCR-TCR, TCR-HLA and TCR-CMV co-occurrence, with a repertoire-size bias correction applied to the TCR pairs. In a later analysis, false discovery rates were estimated by permuting HLA or CMV assignments 20 times. A later analysis grouped co-occurring TCRs with DBSCAN, adding TCRdist sequence similarity when clustering within HLA-allele-positive subsets. Repertoires with fewer than 30,000 or more than 120,000 public chains, plus five repertoires with anomalous nucleotide sharing, were excluded from co-occurrence clustering. This immuneACCESS table, as held by TCRdb, lists in-frame sequences with V and J called but not all clones. Of the missing ones, under half trace to an unresolved V gene in checked studies; the others have no known cause. That table gives V, J and clone size, and the DNA gave D and trimming. The sample includes roughly 200,000 clones, with over 65% observed a single time. The ten biggest clones cover around 3.5% of the sample.

The source material was PBMCs. The chain was built from TRBV7-4 and TRBJ1-4; the D region possibly corresponds to TRBD1 (5 bases align). This TCR was recovered from a woman between 55 and 75 years old in good health and CMV-seropositive. The bases are TGTGCCAGCAGTGCTCAGTCGAAGGGGCCTAATGAAAAACTGTTTTTT. Its coded protein is CASSAQSKGPNEKLFF. This CDR3, with the reference TRBV7-4 and TRBJ1-4 proteins standing in past its ends, gives the full variable domain GAGVSQSPRYKVAKRGRDVALRCDSISGHVTLYWYRQTLGQGSEVLTYSQSDAQRDKSGRPSGRFSAERPERSVSTLKIQRTEQGDSAVYLCASSAQSKGPNEKLFFGSGTQLSVL.